The text below deals with one TCR beta chain. Antigen specificity is unknown. TCRdb re-called the 5' RACE reads with MiXCR, one entry per CDR3 protein. The profile shows tens of thousands of distinct CDR3 sequences, over 9.5% of them singletons. This specimen comes from a study of spatial heterogeneity in lung cancer. Study-wide findings and caveats: Blood contained ubiquitous expanded tumor TCRs more at resection than at follow-up.

The CDR3 is 12 amino acids. The V gene's germline CDR1 is SQVTM and CDR2 ANQGSEA. Trimming took 3 bases from V and 2 from J, leaving 8 bases between them. Time point described: sample taken at primary tumor resection. Unsorted tumor, nontumor lung tissue or cryopreserved PBMC supplied the whole RNA. Untreated early-stage non-small cell lung cancer patients, around 70 in total, were the donors. The receptor's source is a male donor with early-stage non-small cell lung cancer. The chain combines TRBV29-1 with TRBJ2-7, with D hard to call. The sample here was PBMCs, taken at surgery. CDR3 DNA: TGCAGCGTTGACTCCGGAGCCTACGAGCAGTACTTC. Translating gives CSVDSGAYEQYF.